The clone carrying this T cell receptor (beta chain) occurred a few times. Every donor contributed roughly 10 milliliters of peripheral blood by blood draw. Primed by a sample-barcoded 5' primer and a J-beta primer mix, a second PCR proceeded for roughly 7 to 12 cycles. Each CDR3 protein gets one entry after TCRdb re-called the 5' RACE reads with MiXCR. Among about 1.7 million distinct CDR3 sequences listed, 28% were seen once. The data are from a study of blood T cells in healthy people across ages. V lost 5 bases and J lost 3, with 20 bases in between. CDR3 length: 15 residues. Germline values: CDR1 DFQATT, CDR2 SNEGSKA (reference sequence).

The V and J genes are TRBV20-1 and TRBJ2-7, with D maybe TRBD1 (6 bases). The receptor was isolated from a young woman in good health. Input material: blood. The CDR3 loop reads CSAGGRQGIDYEQYF. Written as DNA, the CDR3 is TGCAGTGCTGGGGGCCGGCAGGGGATCGACTACGAGCAGTACTTC.